One and the same sample provided the 17 T cell receptor beta chains below, sequenced in a study of blood T cell repertoires in COVID-19. Libraries were prepared by immunoSEQ multiplex PCR; TCRdb keeps only in-frame clonotypes and omits some of them. The top ten hold 1.5% to 2% of the sample, which has about 310,000 clones, roughly 85% seen once. The sample consisted of PBMCs or T cells enriched from blood (not recorded which). Source of these receptors: a woman aged 25-40 years who had been exposed to COVID-19.

This rearrangement joins TRBV6-5 to TRBJ2-7, with D possibly being TRBD1 (6 bases). The V end lost 7 bases, the J end lost 0 bases, and 16 bases lay between the germline ends. The germline gives CDR1 MNHEY, CDR2 SVGAGI. CDR3 length: 15 amino acids. CDR3 region: CASKQGSHYSYEQYF. DNA of the CDR3: TGTGCCAGCAAACAGGGCTCCCATTACTCCTACGAGCAGTACTTC.

As for this clone: Distinct nucleotide sequences in the sample also encode this CDR3. The chain employs TRBV19 and TRBJ1-1; D may be TRBD1 (5 bases). CDR1 and CDR2 (germline): LNHDA, SQIVND (reference sequence). Deletions cut 2 bases from V and 4 bases from J, with 11 bases between. CDR3 length equals 14 residues. The CDR3 nucleotides read TGTGCCAGTAGTATAAAGCGGGGGGGCACTGAAGCTTTCTTT. Translating gives CASSIKRGGTEAFF.

J is TRBJ2-7 and V is TRBV3-1 (or the pseudogene TRBV3-2); TRBD2 aligns across 12 bases. CDR1 LGHDT and CDR2 YNNKEL come from the germline V gene (reference sequence). After removal of 0 bases from V and 2 bases from J, the junction contained 8 bases not matched to a gene. The CDR3 is 18 residues long. The CDR3 DNA reads as TGTGCCAGCAGCCAAGAATCTAGGACTAGCGGGGATACCTACGAGCAGTACTTC. Translation: CASSQESRTSGDTYEQYF.

The rearrangement joins TRBV5-4 to TRBJ1-1; D unclear. The V gene's germline CDR1 is SGHNT and CDR2 YYREEE (reference sequence). V shed 4 bases and J shed 1 base, with 11 bases lying between them. This CDR3 contains 14 residues. In DNA, the CDR3 is TGTGCCAGCAGCGACCAGGACTCGAACACTGAAGCTTTCTTT. Protein product: CASSDQDSNTEAFF. The variable domain in full, completed from reference TRBV5-4 and TRBJ1-1, reads ETGVTQSPTHLIKTRGQQVTLRCSSQSGHNTVSWYQQALGQGPQFIFQYYREEENGRGNFPPRFSGLQFPNYSSELNVNALELDDSALYLCASSDQDSNTEAFFGQGTRLTVV.

For this clone: The same CDR3 is also encoded by other DNA sequences in this sample. The chain combines TRBV19 with TRBJ1-5; unclear D gene. V lost 4 bases and J 4 bases, leaving 8 bases between the germline ends. The CDR3 consists of 13 residues. The germline gives CDR1 LNHDA, CDR2 SQIVND (reference sequence). CDR3 region: CASSTQANQPQHF. DNA for the CDR3: TGTGCCAGTAGTACGCAGGCTAATCAGCCCCAGCATTTT.

V usage is TRBV20-1 and J usage is TRBJ2-2; TRBD1 is a possible D gene (5 bases). Trimming left V 3 bases short and J 2 bases short, with 10 bases between. The CDR3 sequence is 14 residues long. Per germline, CDR1 DFQATT and CDR2 SNEGSKA (reference sequence). CDR3 in DNA: TGCAGTGCTAGTGACAGACTCAACACCGGGGAGCTGTTTTTT. Protein: CSASDRLNTGELFF.

V usage is TRBV12-3 or TRBV12-4 and J usage is TRBJ2-2; 7 bases align to TRBD1. V lost 11 bases, J lost 4 bases, and 7 bases stayed unmatched. The CDR3 is 13 amino acids. CDR3 amino acids: CAGKAGGTGELFF. The CDR3 region has the DNA TGTGCCGGAAAAGCAGGGGGCACCGGGGAGCTGTTTTTT.

The genes are TRBV27 and TRBJ2-7; 7 nucleotides align to TRBD2. CDR3 length: 14 amino acids. V was pared by 6 bases and J by 6 bases, with 11 bases of the junction left unmatched. Germline V gene sequence: CDR1 MNHEY, CDR2 SMNVEV (reference sequence). In DNA, the CDR3 is TGTGCCAGCAGCTGGGGGGGGGTTTCCCGCGAGCAGTACTTC. It encodes CASSWGGVSREQYF.

This clone was counted between two and nine times. This chain uses TRBV7-3 with TRBJ2-2; D gene unclear. Per germline, CDR1 SGHTA and CDR2 FQGTGA. Trimming stripped 5 bases from V and 2 bases from J, with 12 bases between. The CDR3 has 15 amino acids. The CDR3, as DNA: TGTGCCAGCAGCCCGCAGGCCGCAAACACCGGGGAGCTGTTTTTT. Translation gives CASSPQAANTGELFF.

There are a few counts of this clone. V is TRBV11-1 and J is TRBJ2-3, with D possibly TRBD2 on 5 matching bases. Germline CDR1 and CDR2: SGHAT and FQDESV (reference sequence). The CDR3 has 12 amino acids. V was clipped by 1 base and J by 6 bases, with 5 bases between them. CDR3 DNA: TGTGCCAGCAGCTTAGGGAGGGATACGCAGTATTTT. Its translation is CASSLGRDTQYF.

The genes are TRBV28 and TRBJ1-5; TRBD1 matches 7 bases. Germline CDR1 reads MDHEN; CDR2 reads SYDVKM. The CDR3 is made up of 15 amino acids. Trimming cost V 6 bases and J 3 bases; bases outside gene matches: 8. CDR3 sequence (DNA): TGTGCCAGCAGCCGAGCCGACAGGGACAATCAGCCCCAGCATTTT. Its translation: CASSRADRDNQPQHF.

V and J are TRBV7-2 and TRBJ2-3, with TRBD2 matching 7 bases. Losses at the gene ends were 1 base for V and 0 bases for J; bases not matched to a gene: 1. Germline V gene sequence: CDR1 SGHTA, CDR2 FQGNSA. This CDR3 has 15 amino acids. CDR3 nucleotides: TGTGCCAGCAGCTTAGAAGCGGGGAGCACAGATACGCAGTATTTT. It is translated as CASSLEAGSTDTQYF.

This chain uses TRBV5-6 with TRBJ2-3, with D maybe TRBD2 (6 bases). This CDR3 comprises 15 residues. Germline V CDR1 and CDR2: SGHDT, YYEEEE. V gave up 0 bases and J gave up 1 base, with 9 bases separating them. This CDR3 is CASSLDSGRTDTQYF. The CDR3, as DNA: TGTGCCAGCAGCTTGGATAGCGGCCGCACAGATACGCAGTATTTT.

This chain uses TRBV4-1 with TRBJ2-7, with 10 bases lining up with TRBD2. J gave up 6 bases and V 0 bases, and 8 bases lay outside the gene matches. The CDR3 runs 16 residues. Germline CDR1 is MGHRA and CDR2 is YSYEKL. The CDR3 reads CASSQEKRGGGIEQYF. In nucleotides, the CDR3 is TGCGCCAGCAGCCAAGAAAAGCGGGGGGGCGGGATCGAGCAGTACTTC.

The chain couples TRBV7-9 to TRBJ2-3, with D perhaps TRBD1 (6 bases). This CDR3 region has 18 residues. Looked up from germline, CDR1 is SEHNR and CDR2 is FQNEAQ (reference sequence). Trimming took off 5 bases at V and 1 base at J, with 22 bases between the two ends. CDR3 region: CASSPTRGWETGTDTQYF. Here the CDR3 DNA reads TGTGCCAGCAGCCCCACGAGGGGGTGGGAAACGGGCACAGATACGCAGTATTTT.

The chain employs TRBV7-9 and TRBJ1-3; D uncertain. The CDR3 is 15 amino acids. Germline CDR1 SEHNR, CDR2 FQNEAQ (reference sequence). The V end was cut by 2 bases, the J end by 1 base, with 9 bases between. CDR3 bases: TGTGCCAGCAGCTTACAACGGTTTTCTGGAAACACCATATATTTT. Amino acid sequence: CASSLQRFSGNTIYF.

This clone was recorded a few times. V usage is TRBV6-2 or TRBV6-3 and J usage is TRBJ1-4; D is perhaps TRBD1 (5 bases). V was cut by 1 base and J by 7 bases, with 7 bases left in between. Germline values: CDR1 MNHEY, CDR2 SVGEGT. CDR3 length equals 13 residues. The CDR3 loop reads CASSYLDTEKLFF. In DNA form, the CDR3 reads TGTGCCAGCAGTTACTTGGACACTGAAAAACTGTTTTTT.